This TCR beta chain was recorded in a study of blood T cell repertoires in COVID-19. On the study more broadly: The samples span acute and convalescent COVID-19 from the United States, Italy and Spain. Nucleic acid was either cDNA or gDNA, and it came from T cells, B-cell-depleted T cells, or PBMCs.

Original handling: Reference gene primer amplification yielded estimated nucleated cell counts. This table comes from immunoSEQ multiplex PCR, and its TCRdb copy is limited to in-frame clones, with some not included. That table is the source of V, J and clone size, and D and trimming were worked out from the DNA. The profile shows fewer than 80,000 clones, 80% to 95% of them singletons. The germline V gene has CDR1 LNHDA and CDR2 SQIVND (reference sequence). With 3 bases removed from V and 4 bases from J, the gap between germline ends came to 6 bases. This CDR3 is built from 12 residues. V gene TRBV19 combines with J gene TRBJ2-5; D possibly corresponds to TRBD1 (6 bases). This sequence originates from a human donor in a cohort sampled during active COVID-19. Sequencing was done on a sample of peripheral blood. Here the CDR3 reads CASSMTGETQYF. CDR3 bases: TGTGCCAGTAGTATGACAGGAGAGACCCAGTACTTC.